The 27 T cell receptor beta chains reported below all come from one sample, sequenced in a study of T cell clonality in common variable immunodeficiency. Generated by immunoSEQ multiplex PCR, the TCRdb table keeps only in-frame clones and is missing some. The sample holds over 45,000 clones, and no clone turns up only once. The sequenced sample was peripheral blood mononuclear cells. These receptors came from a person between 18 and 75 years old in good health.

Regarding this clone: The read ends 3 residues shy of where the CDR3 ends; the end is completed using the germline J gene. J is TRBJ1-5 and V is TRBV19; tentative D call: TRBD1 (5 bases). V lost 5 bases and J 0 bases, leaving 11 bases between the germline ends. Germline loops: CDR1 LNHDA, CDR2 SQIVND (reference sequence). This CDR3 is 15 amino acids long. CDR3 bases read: TGTGCCAGTAGTGTGGACACCGATAGCAATCAGCCC. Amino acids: CASSVDTDSNQP. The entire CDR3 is CASSVDTDSNQPQHF.

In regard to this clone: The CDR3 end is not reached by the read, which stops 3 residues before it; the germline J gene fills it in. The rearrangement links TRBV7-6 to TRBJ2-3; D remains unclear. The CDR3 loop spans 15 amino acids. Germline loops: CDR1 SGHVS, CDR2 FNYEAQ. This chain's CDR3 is CASSRQTISGETQYF. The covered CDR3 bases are TGTGCCAGCAGCCGACAAACCATTTCTGGAGAGACG.

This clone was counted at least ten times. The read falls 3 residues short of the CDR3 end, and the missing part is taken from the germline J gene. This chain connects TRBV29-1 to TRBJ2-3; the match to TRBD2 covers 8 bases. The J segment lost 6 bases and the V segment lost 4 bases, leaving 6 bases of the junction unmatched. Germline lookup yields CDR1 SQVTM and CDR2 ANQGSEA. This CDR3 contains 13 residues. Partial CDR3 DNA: TGCAGCGTTGGGTCGGGGGGGTTGGATACG. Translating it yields CSVGSGGLDT. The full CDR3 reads CSVGSGGLDTQYF.

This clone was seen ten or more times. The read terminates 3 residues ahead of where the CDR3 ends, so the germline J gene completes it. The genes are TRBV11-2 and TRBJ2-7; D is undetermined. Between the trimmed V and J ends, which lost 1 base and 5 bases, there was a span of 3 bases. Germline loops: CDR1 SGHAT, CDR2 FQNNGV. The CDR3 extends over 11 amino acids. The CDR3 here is CASSLVDEQYF. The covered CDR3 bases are TGTGCCAGCAGCTTAGTAGACGAG.

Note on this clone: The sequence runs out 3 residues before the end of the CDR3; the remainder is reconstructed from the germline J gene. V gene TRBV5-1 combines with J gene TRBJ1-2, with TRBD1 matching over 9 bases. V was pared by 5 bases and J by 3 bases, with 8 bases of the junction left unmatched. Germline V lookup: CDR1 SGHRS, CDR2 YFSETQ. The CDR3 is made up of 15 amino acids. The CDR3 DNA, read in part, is TGCGCCAGCAGACCTGAGGACAGGGGTGACTATGGC. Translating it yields CASRPEDRGDYG. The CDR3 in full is CASRPEDRGDYGYTF.

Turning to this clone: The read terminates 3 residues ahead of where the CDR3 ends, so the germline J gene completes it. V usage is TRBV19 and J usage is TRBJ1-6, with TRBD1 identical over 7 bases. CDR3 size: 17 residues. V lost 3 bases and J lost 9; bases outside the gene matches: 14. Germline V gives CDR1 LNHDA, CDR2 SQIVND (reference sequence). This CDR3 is CASSMGVKGANLSPLHF. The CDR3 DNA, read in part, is TGTGCCAGTAGTATGGGGGTAAAGGGGGCTAACCTTTCACCC.

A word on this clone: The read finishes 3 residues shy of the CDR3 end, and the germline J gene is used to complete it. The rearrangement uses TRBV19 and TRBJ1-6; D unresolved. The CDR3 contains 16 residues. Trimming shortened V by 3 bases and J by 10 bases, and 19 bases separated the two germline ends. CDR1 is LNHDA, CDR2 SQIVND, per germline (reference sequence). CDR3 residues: CASSMFLSGSKSPLHF. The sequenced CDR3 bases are TGTGCCAGTAGTATGTTTTTATCGGGGTCAAAGTCACCC.

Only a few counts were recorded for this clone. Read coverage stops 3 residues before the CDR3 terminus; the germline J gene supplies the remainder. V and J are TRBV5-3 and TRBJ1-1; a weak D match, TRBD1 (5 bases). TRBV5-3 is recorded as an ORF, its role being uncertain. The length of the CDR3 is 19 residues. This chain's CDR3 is CARKSRRICLGRARGEAFF. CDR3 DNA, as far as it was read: TGTGCCAGAAAGTCAAGAAGGATCTGCCTTGGAAGGGCCCGGGGGGAA.

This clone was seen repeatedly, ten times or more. The covered CDR3 bases are TGCGCCAGCAGTGAGTTGGTGGGGGGGAACAATGAG. Protein: CASSELVGGNNE. The whole CDR3 protein reads CASSELVGGNNEQFF. The V and J genes are TRBV10-1 and TRBJ2-1; 7 nucleotides line up with TRBD2. The CDR3 goes on 3 residues after the read ends, and that part is filled in from the germline J gene. V shed 1 base and J 5 bases; nucleotides not matched to a gene: 5. CDR3 length equals 15 residues. The germline gives CDR1 WNHNN, CDR2 SYGVQD (reference sequence).

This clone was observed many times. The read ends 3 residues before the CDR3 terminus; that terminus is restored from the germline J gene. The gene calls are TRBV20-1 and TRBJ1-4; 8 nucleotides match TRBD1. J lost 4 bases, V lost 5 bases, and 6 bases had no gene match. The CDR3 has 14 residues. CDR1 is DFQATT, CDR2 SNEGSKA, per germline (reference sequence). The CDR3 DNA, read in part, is TGCAGTGCTGGAAGACAGGGGAGTAATGAAAAA. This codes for CSAGRQGSNEK. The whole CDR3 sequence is CSAGRQGSNEKLFF.

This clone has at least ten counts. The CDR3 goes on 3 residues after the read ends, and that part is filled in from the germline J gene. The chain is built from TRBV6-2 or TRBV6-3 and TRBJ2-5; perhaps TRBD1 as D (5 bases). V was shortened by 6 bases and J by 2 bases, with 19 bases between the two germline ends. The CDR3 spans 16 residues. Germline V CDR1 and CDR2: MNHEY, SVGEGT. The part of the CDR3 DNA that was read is TGTGCCAGCAGCCCTCCCCGAAGCGACAGACAAGAGACC. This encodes CASSPPRSDRQET. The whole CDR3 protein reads CASSPPRSDRQETQYF.

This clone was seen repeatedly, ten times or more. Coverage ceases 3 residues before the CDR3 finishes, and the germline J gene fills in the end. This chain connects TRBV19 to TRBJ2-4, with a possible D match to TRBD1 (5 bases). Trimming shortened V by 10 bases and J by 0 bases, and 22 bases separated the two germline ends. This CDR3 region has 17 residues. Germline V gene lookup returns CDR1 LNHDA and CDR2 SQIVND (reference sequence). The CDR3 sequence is CATADTGHPLAKNIQYF. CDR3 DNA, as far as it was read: TGTGCCACCGCGGACACCGGACACCCTCTAGCCAAAAACATT. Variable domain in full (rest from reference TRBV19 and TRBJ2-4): DGGITQSPKYLFRKEGQNVTLSCEQNLNHDAMYWYRQDPGQGLRLIYYSQIVNDFQKGDIAEGYSVSREKKESFPLTVTSAQKNPTAFYLCATADTGHPLAKNIQYFGAGTRLSVL.

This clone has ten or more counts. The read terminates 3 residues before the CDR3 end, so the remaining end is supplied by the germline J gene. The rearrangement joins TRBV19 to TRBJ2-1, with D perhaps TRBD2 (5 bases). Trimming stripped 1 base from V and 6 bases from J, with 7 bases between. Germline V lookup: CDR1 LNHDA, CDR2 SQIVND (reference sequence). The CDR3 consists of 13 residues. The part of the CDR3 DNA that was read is TGTGCCAGTAGTATAGGGACTTTCAATGAG. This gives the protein CASSIGTFNE. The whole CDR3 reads CASSIGTFNEQFF.

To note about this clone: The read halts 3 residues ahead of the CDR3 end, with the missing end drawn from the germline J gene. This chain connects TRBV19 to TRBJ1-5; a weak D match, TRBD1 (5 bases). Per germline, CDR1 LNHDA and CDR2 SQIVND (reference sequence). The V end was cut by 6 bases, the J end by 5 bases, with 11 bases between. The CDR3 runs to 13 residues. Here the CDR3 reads CASRGHSHQPQHF. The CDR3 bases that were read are TGTGCCAGTAGGGGGCACAGCCATCAGCCC.

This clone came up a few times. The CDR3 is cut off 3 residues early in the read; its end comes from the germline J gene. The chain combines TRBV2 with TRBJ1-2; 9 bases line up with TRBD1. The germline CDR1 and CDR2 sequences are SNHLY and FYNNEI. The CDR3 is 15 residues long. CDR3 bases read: TGTGCCAGCACCCTCAGGGGACAGGGCGAAGAGACC. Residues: CASTLRGQGEET. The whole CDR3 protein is CASTLRGQGEETYTF.

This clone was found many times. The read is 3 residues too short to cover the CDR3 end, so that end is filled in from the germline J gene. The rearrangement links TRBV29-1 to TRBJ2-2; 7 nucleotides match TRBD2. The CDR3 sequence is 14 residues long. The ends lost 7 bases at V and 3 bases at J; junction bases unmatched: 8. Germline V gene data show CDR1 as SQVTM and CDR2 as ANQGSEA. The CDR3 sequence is CSDHARGDTGELFF. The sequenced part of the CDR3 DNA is TGCAGCGACCACGCCCGGGGGGACACCGGGGAG.

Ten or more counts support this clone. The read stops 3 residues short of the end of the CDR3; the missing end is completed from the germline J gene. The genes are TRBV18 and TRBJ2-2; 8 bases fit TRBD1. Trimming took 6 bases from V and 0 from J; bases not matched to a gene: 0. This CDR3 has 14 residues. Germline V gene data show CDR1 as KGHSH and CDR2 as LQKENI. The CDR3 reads CASSRGPNTGELFF. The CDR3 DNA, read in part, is TGTGCCAGCTCCAGGGGGCCGAACACCGGGGAG.

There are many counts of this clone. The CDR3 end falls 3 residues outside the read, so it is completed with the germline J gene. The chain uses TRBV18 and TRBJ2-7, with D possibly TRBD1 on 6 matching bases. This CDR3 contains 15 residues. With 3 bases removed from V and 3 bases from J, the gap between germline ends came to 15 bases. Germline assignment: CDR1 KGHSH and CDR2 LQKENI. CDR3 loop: CASSPKQGRGYEQYF. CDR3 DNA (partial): TGTGCCAGCTCACCCAAACAGGGAAGAGGCTACGAG.

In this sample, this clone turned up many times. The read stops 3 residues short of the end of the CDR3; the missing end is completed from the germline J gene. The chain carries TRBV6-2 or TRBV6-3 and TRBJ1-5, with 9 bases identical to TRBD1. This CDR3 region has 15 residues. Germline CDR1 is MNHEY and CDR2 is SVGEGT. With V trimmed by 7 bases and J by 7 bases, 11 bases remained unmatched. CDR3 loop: CASTNPGQGEQPQHF. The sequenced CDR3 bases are TGTGCCAGCACTAATCCGGGACAGGGAGAACAGCCC.

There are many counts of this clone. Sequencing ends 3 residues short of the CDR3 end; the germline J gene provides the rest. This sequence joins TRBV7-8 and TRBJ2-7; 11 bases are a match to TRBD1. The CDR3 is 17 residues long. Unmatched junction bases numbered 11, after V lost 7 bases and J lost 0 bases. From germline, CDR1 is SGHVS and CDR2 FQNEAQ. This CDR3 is CASTFTRTGGGSYEQYF. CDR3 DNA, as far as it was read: TGTGCCAGCACCTTTACCCGGACAGGGGGCGGCTCCTACGAG.

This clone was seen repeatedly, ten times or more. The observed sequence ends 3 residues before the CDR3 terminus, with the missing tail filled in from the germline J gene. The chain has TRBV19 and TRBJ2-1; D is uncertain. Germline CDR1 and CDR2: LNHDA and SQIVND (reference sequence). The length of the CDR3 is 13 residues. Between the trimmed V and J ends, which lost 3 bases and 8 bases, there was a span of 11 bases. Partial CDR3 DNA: TGTGCCAGTAGTATCGAACGGTTGGATGAG. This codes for CASSIERLDE. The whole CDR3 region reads CASSIERLDEQFF.

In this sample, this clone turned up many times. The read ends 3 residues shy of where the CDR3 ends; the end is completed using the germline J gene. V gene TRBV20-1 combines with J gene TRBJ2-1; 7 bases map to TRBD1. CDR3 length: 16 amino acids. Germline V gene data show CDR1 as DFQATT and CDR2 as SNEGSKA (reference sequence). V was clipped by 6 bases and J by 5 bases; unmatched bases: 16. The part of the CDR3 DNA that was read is TGCAGTGCCCCGCACCCGACAGGGCGGGCGGACAATGAG. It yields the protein CSAPHPTGRADNE. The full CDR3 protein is CSAPHPTGRADNEQFF.

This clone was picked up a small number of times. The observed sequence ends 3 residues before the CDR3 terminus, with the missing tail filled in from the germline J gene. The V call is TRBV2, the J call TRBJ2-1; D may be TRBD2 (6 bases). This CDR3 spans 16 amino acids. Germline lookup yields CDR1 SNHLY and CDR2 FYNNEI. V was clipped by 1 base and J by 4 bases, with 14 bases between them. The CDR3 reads CASSEVQIGGYNEQFF. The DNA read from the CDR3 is TGTGCCAGCAGTGAAGTACAAATCGGAGGGTACAATGAG.

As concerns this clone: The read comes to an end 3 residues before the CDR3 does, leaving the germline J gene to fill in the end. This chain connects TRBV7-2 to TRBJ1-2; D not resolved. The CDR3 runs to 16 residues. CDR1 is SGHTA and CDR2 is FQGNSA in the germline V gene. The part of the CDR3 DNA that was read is TGTGCCAGCAGCTTAGCTAGCGGGAGAGGTGGCAATGAC. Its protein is CASSLASGRGGND. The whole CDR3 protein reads CASSLASGRGGNDYTF.

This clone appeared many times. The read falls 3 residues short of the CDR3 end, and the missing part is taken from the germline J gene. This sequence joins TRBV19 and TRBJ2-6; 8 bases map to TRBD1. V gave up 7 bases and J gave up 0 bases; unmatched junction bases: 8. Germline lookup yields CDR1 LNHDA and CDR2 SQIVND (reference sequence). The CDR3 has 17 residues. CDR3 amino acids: CASNARTGYSGANVLTF. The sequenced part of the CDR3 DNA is TGTGCCAGTAACGCCCGGACAGGGTACTCTGGGGCCAACGTC.

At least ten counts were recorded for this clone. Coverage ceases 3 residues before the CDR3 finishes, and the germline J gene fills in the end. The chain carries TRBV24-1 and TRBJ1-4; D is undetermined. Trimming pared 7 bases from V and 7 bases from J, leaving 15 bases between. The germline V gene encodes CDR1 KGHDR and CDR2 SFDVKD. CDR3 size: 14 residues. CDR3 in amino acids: CATSVPPAGEKLFF. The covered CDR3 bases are TGTGCCACCAGCGTCCCGCCGGCGGGTGAAAAA.

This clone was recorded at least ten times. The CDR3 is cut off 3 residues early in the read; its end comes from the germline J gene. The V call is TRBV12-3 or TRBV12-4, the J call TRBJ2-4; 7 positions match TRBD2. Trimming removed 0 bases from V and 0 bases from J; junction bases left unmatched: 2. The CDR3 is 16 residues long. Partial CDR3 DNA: TGTGCCAGCAGTTTAGCCCTAGCGGTAGCCAAAAACATT. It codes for CASSLALAVAKNI. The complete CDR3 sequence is CASSLALAVAKNIQYF.